What follows is one T cell receptor beta chain and its context. Its antigen is unknown. The record has no base qualities; no much larger clone is one base away. This sample is part of a study of T cell changes during pregnancy in multiple sclerosis (dated by TCRdb to between 2019 and 2020). As for the study more broadly: Changes in the T cell repertoire over the course of pregnancy were examined in this study in women with multiple sclerosis.

The library was made by the immunoSEQ multiplex PCR assay. TCRdb provides this immuneACCESS table in a form limited to in-frame rearrangements. Some clones are lacking; in checked studies, under half of them reflect an unresolved V gene, and why the rest are absent is not known. The table for this sample lists tens of thousands of clones; 90% to 95% of them were counted only once. The top ten clones comprise approximately 2.4% of the sample. The cysteine opens and the phenylalanine closes a CDR3 of 15 amino acids. The entry retains the CDR3 DNA only, 45 bases that are in frame from base 1. CDR1 and CDR2 were assigned from the germline V gene as SGHTA and FQGNSA. V and J are trimmed by 5 bases and 4 bases, and the gene matches miss 4 bases of the junction.

The sequence was collected from a female donor with multiple sclerosis, enrolled in a pregnancy study. The rearranged chain carries TRBV7-2 and TRBJ2-6, and 8 junction bases match TRBD1. Here the sequenced sample was peripheral blood, taken in the first trimester of pregnancy. The CDR3 region: CASSNQGAGANVLTF. The DNA sequence reads TGTGCCAGCAGCAACCAGGGGGCGGGGGCCAACGTCCTGACTTTC.